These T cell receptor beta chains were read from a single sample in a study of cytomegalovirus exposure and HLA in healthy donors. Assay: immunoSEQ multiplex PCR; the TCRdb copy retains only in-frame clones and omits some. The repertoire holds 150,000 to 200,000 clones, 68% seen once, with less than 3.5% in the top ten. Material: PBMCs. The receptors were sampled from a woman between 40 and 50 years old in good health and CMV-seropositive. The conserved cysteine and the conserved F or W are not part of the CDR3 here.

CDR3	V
ASSGGKEQF	TRBV5-1
ASSLGTGDNEQF	TRBV5-1
ASRLADTGELF	TRBV11-2
ASRENNYGYT	TRBV28
ASSALGTGDQPQH	TRBV9
ASNTQGDYGYT	TRBV28
ASSQGTGESYNEQF	TRBV4-2
ASSQGIYQETQY	TRBV7-9
ASSLINGGNSYEQY	TRBV7-9
ARRAGTDTQY	TRBV10-1
ASSERRDSNQPQH	TRBV6-4
ASRPPGQGAEKLF	TRBV6-5
ASSLVIGTGSIVRYEQY	TRBV7-9
ASSLETSGGGYT	TRBV18
ASSVGTSGPQEQF	TRBV9
ASSEPRRPQH	TRBV6-1
ASSQGEGAYEQY	TRBV4-3
ASSQEGGVNYGYT	TRBV4-2
ASSQDGSAGGGEQY	TRBV7-2
ASSRSTDRNYGYT	TRBV2
ASSETGELF	TRBV7-9
ASTVEPNYGYT	TRBV7-9
SVGGRGETQY	TRBV29-1
ASSQEGTGNSPLN	TRBV4-3
ASSLEGGGFYEQY	TRBV7-2
ASSVTGEEGQPQH	TRBV9
ASSPSSDTQY	TRBV18
ASSASIIRDYGYT	TRBV5-1
ASSLRRADTNEKLF	TRBV5-1
ASRDRGSQPQH	TRBV19
ASSGLGGANEKLF	TRBV19